A selection of T cell receptor beta chains follows, all from one sample in a study of T cells expressing NK-cell markers. TCRdb re-called the 5' RACE reads and gives one entry per CDR3 protein, without DNA. This sample's clone table lists about 400,000 distinct CDR3 sequences. Input material: blood T cells: a sorted CD56 or NKG2C T cell subset, CD4+ or CD8+ T cells, or bulk PBMC T cells (not recorded which). The receptors were gathered from a woman between 45 and 65 years old in good health. Each CDR3 is given with its conserved first and last residue.

v_gene	j_gene	CDR3aa
TRBV12-3/TRBV12-4	TRBJ2-4	CASSSKGTGQRNIQYF
TRBV20-1	TRBJ2-4	CSAKRLISVKNIQYF
TRBV20-1	TRBJ1-3	CSARDPARSSGNTIYF
TRBV23-1	TRBJ1-4	CASSRTDLGNEKLFF
TRBV11-3	TRBJ2-7	CASRASGAQNEQYF
TRBV4-1	TRBJ1-1	CASSHDRAAGTEAFF
TRBV29-1	TRBJ1-5	CSVRAGNGNQPQHF
TRBV7-9	TRBJ2-1	CASSLATSGLSSYNEQFF
TRBV30	TRBJ1-5	CAWNTGGDQPQHF
TRBV12-3/TRBV12-4	TRBJ2-1	CASSRTHSSYNEQFF
TRBV2	TRBJ2-1	CASTERLFTSYNEQFF
TRBV15	TRBJ2-2	CATSRYTSGMRAGELFF
TRBV5-1	TRBJ2-5	CASSSPWTGQETQYF
TRBV21-1	TRBJ2-1	CASRSFGKTNYNEQFF
TRBV4-1	TRBJ2-1	CASSQEDESSYNEQFF
TRBV12-3/TRBV12-4	TRBJ1-5	CASSLAQDIGRDF
TRBV12-3/TRBV12-4	TRBJ2-1	CASSFTMTSSSEQFF
TRBV5-1	TRBJ2-4	CASSLGGLAELGVQYF
TRBV20-1	TRBJ2-1	CSAPRPGVDNEQFF
TRBV5-4	TRBJ2-1	CASSPGPHNEQFF
TRBV20-1	TRBJ1-5	CSAGMGSNQPQHF
TRBV5-1	TRBJ1-2	CASSSGTGEAGYTF
TRBV29-1	TRBJ2-2	CSVRQGGSGELFF
TRBV7-2	TRBJ2-3	CASSEDWLTQYF
TRBV28	TRBJ2-7	CASSLAQGYYEQYF
TRBV24-1	TRBJ1-2	CATSDLPGRSGYTF
TRBV6-6	TRBJ2-4	CASSYSRGNSDAKNIQYF
TRBV20-1	TRBJ2-5	CSLAAGQLETQYF
TRBV6-6	TRBJ2-1	CASREGQAAAYNEQFF
TRBV2	TRBJ1-4	CASSPDLREKLFF
TRBV6-9	TRBJ2-1	CASSYSMGRGRRENNEQFF